In its sample, the clone carrying this TCR beta chain was seen many times. This sample is drawn from a study of T-cell reconstitution after alpha-beta-depleted transplantation in children. Germline values: CDR1 SQVTM, CDR2 ANQGSEA. Between the trimmed V and J ends, which lost 0 bases and 4 bases, there was a span of 15 bases. The CDR3 totals 15 residues. Preparation of the TCRbeta library was carried out with unique molecular identifiers. Each CDR3 protein is one row after TCRdb ran MiXCR on the PCR reads. The repertoire holds approximately 200,000 distinct CDR3 sequences, with 14% to 15% as singletons.

The source is a human donor who donated a stem cell graft to a child with acute lymphoblastic leukemia. This sequence joins TRBV29-1 and TRBJ1-2, with a weak D call TRBD1 (6 bases). Sample: PBMCs from the stem cell graft donor, taken from the stem cell graft. Written as DNA, the CDR3 is TGCAGCGTTGAAGATCTATACAGGGCGGGCTATGGCTACACCTTC. Protein: CSVEDLYRAGYGYTF. The complete variable domain, with remaining parts taken from reference TRBV29-1 and TRBJ1-2, reads SAVISQKPSRDICQRGTSLTIQCQVDSQVTMMFWYRQQPGQSLTLIATANQGSEATYESGFVIDKFPISRPNLTFSTLTVSNMSPEDSSIYLCSVEDLYRAGYGYTFGSGTRLTVV.